This entry lists 2 T cell receptor beta chains sequenced from one sample in a study of blood T cells in healthy people across ages. With a J-beta primer mix and a sample-barcoded 5' primer, a second PCR ran about 6 to 11 cycles. TCRdb processed the 5' RACE reads anew with MiXCR; each CDR3 protein has one entry. The data contain 1.5 million to 2 million distinct CDR3 sequences, 40% to 55% of them singletons. The sample taken for sequencing was blood. These receptor sequences come from a woman in her thirties or forties in good health.

This clonotype was found once. Mismatch with germline at one junction end may stem from a read error. The chain carries TRBV12-3 or TRBV12-4 and TRBJ2-3; 7 bases are a match to TRBD1. The CDR3 totals 14 residues. CDR3 DNA: TGTGCCAGCAGTTTAAGACAGGGTGGAGATATGCAGTATTTT. Its protein product is CASSLRQGGDMQYF.

The genes are TRBV20-1 and TRBJ2-7, with D maybe TRBD1 (6 bases). Germline values: CDR1 DFQATT, CDR2 SNEGSKA (reference sequence). The CDR3 runs to 14 residues. Trimming removed 0 bases at V and 2 bases at J, with 11 bases between. CDR3 sequence (DNA): TGCAGTGCTAGAGATCAATCAGGGGCCTACGAGCAGTACTTC. As protein: CSARDQSGAYEQYF.